The 4 T cell receptor beta chains in this list originate from one sample, sequenced in a study of T-cell reconstitution after alpha-beta-depleted transplantation in children. Preparation of the TCRbeta library involved a method that used unique molecular identifiers. TCRdb re-analysed the PCR reads in MiXCR, keeping a single row per CDR3 protein. This repertoire shows about 420,000 distinct CDR3 sequences, roughly 10% found once; its top ten account for over 4.5%. This specimen was PBMCs from the stem cell graft donor, taken from the stem cell graft. The receptors originated from a human donor who donated a stem cell graft to a child with acute myeloid leukemia.

This clonotype occurred a few times. CDR3: CASSLQLSTDTQYF. CDR3 coding DNA: TGTGCCAGCAGCTTGCAGCTCAGCACAGATACGCAGTATTTT. The genes are TRBV11-2 and TRBJ2-3; no clear D. Trimming stripped 3 bases from V and 0 bases from J, with 7 bases between. The CDR3 spans 14 residues. Germline V gene data show CDR1 as SGHAT and CDR2 as FQNNGV.

This clonotype has ten or more counts. The chain is built from TRBV12-3 or TRBV12-4 and TRBJ2-3; 11 bases align to TRBD2. V gave up 3 bases and J gave up 0 bases; unmatched junction bases: 14. There are 20 residues in the CDR3. The CDR3 reads CASSFLQGASGGSSTDTQYF. CDR3 DNA: TGTGCCAGCAGTTTCTTGCAGGGCGCTAGCGGGGGGTCTAGCACAGATACGCAGTATTTT.

Only a few counts were recorded for this clonotype. The V call is TRBV12-3 or TRBV12-4, the J call TRBJ1-3; D unclear. V lost 7 bases and J 0 bases, leaving 10 bases between the germline ends. The CDR3 is 14 amino acids. Written as DNA, the CDR3 is TGTGCCAGCACTTCTACCATCTCTGGAAACACCATATATTTT. It specifies CASTSTISGNTIYF.

The chain joins TRBV2 to TRBJ1-4; perhaps TRBD1 as D (5 bases). The CDR3 is 16 amino acids. The V end lost 2 bases, the J end lost 7 bases, and 17 bases lay between the germline ends. Germline loops: CDR1 SNHLY, CDR2 FYNNEI. The CDR3: CASSERQGAVAEKLFF. In DNA form, the CDR3 reads TGTGCCAGCAGTGAACGTCAGGGCGCTGTGGCTGAAAAACTGTTTTTT.